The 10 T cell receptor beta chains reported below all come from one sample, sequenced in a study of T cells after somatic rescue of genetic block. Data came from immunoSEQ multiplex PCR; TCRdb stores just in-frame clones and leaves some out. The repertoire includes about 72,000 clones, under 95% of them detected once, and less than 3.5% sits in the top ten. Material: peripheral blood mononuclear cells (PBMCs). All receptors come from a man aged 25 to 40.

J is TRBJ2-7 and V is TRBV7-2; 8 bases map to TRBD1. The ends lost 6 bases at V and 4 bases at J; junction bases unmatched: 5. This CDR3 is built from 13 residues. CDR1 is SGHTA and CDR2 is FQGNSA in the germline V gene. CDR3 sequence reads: CASSRQGKYEQYF. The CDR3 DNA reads TGTGCCAGCAGTCGACAGGGGAAATACGAGCAGTACTTC.

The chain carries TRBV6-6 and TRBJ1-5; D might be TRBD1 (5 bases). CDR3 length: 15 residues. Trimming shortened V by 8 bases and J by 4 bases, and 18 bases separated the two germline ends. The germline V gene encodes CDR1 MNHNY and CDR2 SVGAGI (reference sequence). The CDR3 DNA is TGTGCCAGCGGTCCATTTGGAGGGGTTAATCAGCCCCAGCATTTT. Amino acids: CASGPFGGVNQPQHF.

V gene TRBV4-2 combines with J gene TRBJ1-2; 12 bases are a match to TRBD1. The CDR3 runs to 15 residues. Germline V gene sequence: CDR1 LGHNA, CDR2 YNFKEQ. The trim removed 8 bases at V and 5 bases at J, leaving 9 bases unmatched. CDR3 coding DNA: TGTGCCAGCCAGGGACAGGGGGCGGTAAATTATGGCTACACCTTC. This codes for CASQGQGAVNYGYTF.

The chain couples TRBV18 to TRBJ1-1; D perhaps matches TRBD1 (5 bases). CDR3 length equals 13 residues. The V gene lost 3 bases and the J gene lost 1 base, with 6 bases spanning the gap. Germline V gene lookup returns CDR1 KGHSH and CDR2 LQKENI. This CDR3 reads CASSPTGNTEAFF. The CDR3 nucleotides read TGTGCCAGCTCACCTACAGGGAACACTGAAGCTTTCTTT. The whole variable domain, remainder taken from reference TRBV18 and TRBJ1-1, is NAGVMQNPRHLVRRRGQEARLRCSPMKGHSHVYWYRQLPEEGLKFMVYLQKENIIDESGMPKERFSAEFPKEGPSILRIQQVVRGDSAAYFCASSPTGNTEAFFGQGTRLTVV.

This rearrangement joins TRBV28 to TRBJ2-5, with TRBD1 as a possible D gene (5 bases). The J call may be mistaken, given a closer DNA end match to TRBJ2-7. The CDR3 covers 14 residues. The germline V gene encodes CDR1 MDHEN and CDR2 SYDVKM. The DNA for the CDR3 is TGTGCCAGCAGTTCCCCCCCAGGGTCACGCGAGCAGTACTTC. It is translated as CASSSPPGSREQYF.

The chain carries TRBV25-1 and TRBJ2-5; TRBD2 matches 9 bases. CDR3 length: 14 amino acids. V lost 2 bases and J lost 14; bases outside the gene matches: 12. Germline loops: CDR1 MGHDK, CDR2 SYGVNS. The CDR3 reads CASSETSGPSLFYF. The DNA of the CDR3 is TGTGCCAGCAGTGAAACTAGCGGGCCTTCCCTTTTTTACTTC.

CDR3 protein: CASREGVKNIQYF. The CDR3 DNA sequence: TGTGCCAGCCGGGAAGGGGTCAAAAACATTCAGTACTTC. This rearrangement joins TRBV28 to TRBJ2-4, with D possibly called TRBD1 or TRBD2 (5 bases each). The CDR3 length is 13 residues. Germline assignment: CDR1 MDHEN and CDR2 SYDVKM. V lost 8 bases, J lost 3 bases, and 11 bases lay in between.

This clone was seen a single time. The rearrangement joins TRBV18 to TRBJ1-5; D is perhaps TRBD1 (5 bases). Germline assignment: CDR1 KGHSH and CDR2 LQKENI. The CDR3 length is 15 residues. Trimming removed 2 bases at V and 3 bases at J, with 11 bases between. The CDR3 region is CASSPAGRDNQPQHF. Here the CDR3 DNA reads TGTGCCAGCTCACCAGCGGGCAGGGACAATCAGCCCCAGCATTTT.

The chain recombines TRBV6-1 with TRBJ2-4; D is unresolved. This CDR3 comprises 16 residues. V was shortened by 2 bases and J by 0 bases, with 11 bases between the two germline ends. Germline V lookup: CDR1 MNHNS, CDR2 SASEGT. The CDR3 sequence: CASSELTPLAKNIQYF. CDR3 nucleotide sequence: TGTGCCAGCAGTGAACTCACCCCCTTAGCCAAAAACATTCAGTACTTC.

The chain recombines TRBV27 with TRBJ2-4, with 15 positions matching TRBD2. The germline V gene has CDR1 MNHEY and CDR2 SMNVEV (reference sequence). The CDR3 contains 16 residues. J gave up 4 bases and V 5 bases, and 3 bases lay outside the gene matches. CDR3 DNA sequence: TGTGCCAGCAGTCACGGACTAGCGGGAGGGAAAAACATTCAGTACTTC. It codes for CASSHGLAGGKNIQYF.